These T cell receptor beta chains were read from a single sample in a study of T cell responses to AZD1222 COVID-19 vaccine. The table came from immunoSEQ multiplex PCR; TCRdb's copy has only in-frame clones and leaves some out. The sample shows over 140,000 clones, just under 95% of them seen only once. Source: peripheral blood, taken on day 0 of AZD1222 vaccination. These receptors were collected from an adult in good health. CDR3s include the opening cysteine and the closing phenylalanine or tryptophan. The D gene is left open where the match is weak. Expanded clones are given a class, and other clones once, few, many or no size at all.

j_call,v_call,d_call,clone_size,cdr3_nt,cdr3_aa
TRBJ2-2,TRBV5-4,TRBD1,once,TGTGCCAGCAGCTCTGGACAGGGCCACACCGGGGAGCTGTTTTTT,CASSSGQGHTGELFF
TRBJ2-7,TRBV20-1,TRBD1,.,TGCAGTGCTAGTGTCCAAGGGGTTACACAGGGGGGATACGAGCAGTACTTC,CSASVQGVTQGGYEQYF
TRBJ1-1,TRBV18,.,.,TGTGCCAGCTCGAACGGGGGCTACACTGAAGCTTTCTTT,CASSNGGYTEAFF
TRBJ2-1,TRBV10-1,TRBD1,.,TGCGCCAGCGAAGAAACTCGAGACAGGGGGCTGGTTGAGCAGTTCTTC,CASEETRDRGLVEQFF
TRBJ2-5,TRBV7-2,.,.,TGTGCCAGCAGCTTACAACAGGCTCAAGAGACCCAGTACTTC,CASSLQQAQETQYF
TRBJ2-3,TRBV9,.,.,TGTGCCAGCAGCACCCGGACAACTCCCACAGATACGCAGTATTTT,CASSTRTTPTDTQYF
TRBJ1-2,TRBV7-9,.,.,TGTGCCAGCAGCTTTAGGGATGGCTACACCTTC,CASSFRDGYTF
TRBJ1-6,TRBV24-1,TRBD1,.,TGTGCCACCAGTGATTTGAAGCTCCCCGGGACAGGGGCTTATAATTCACCCCTCCACTTT,CATSDLKLPGTGAYNSPLHF
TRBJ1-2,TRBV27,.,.,TGTGCCAGCAGACTTTCACAGGGCTACTATGGCTACACCTTC,CASRLSQGYYGYTF
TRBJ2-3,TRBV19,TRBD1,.,TGTGCCAGTAGTATAGCAGGGGGCGCGGATACGCAGTATTTT,CASSIAGGADTQYF
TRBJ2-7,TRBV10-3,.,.,TGTGCCATCAGTGACCGCCCGGGGGAGCAGTACTTC,CAISDRPGEQYF
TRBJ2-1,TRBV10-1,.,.,TGCGCCAGCAGTGAGACAATCGACCGGGAGCAGTTCTTC,CASSETIDREQFF
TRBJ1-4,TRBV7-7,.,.,TGTGCTAGCAGCTTGAATTCTAATGAAAAACTGTTTTTT,CASSLNSNEKLFF
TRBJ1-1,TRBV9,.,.,TGTGCCAGCAGTGCAGGACCGGGACGCGGCGGAGCTTTCTTT,CASSAGPGRGGAFF
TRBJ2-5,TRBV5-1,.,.,TGCGCCAGCAGCCCGGGACATACTCAAGAGACCCAGTACTTC,CASSPGHTQETQYF
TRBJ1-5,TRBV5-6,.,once,TGTGCCAGCAGCTTGGACAGCAATCAGCCCCAGCATTTT,CASSLDSNQPQHF
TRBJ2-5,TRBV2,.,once,TGTGCCTCCAAGACTCTCCAAGAGACCCAGTACTTC,CASKTLQETQYF
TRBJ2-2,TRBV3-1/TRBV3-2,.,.,TGTGCCAGCAGCCAACTAAGGAACACCGGGGAGCTGTTTTTT,CASSQLRNTGELFF
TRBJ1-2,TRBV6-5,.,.,TGTGCCAGCAGTTGGACAGAGCACTATGGCTACACCTTC,CASSWTEHYGYTF
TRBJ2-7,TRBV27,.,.,TGTGCCAGCAGGGTGACAGGCGGATCCTACGAGCAGTACTTC,CASRVTGGSYEQYF
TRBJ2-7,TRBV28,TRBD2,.,TGTGCCAGCAGTTTATGGGCGGGAGGCGTGAACGAGCAGTACTTC,CASSLWAGGVNEQYF
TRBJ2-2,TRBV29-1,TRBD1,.,TGCAGCGTTGGGGGACAGGGGGCGCCGGACACCGGGGAGCTGTTTTTT,CSVGGQGAPDTGELFF
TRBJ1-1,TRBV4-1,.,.,TGCGCCAGCAGCCACGCTAGCAGGGCCACTGAAGCTTTCTTT,CASSHASRATEAFF
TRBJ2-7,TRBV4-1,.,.,TGCGCCAGCAGCCAAGAACCTAGGCAACACTCCTACGAGCAGTACTTC,CASSQEPRQHSYEQYF
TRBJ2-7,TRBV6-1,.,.,TGTGCCAGCAGTGACCCCATAGACAGCGCAGTTACCTACGAGCAGTACTTC,CASSDPIDSAVTYEQYF
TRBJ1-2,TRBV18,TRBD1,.,TGTGCCAGCTCGCCAGGGGGAATCCTATATGGCTACACCTTC,CASSPGGILYGYTF
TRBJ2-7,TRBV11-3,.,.,TGTGCCAGCAGCTTCGGGCCCGGGACGCAGTACTTC,CASSFGPGTQYF
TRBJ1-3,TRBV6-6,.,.,TGTGCCAGCATGCGGGGGGGTAGTATCACCATATATTTT,CASMRGGSITIYF
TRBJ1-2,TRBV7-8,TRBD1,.,TGTGCCAGCAGCTTCCGGGACAGGGGCTATGGCTACACCTTC,CASSFRDRGYGYTF
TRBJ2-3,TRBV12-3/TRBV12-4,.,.,TGTGCCAGCAGTTTAGATTTAGATACGCAGTATTTT,CASSLDLDTQYF
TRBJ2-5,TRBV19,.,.,TGTGCCAGTAGTATAGGCCAGGCGGGGACCCAGTACTTC,CASSIGQAGTQYF
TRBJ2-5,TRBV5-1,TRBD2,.,TGCGCCAGCAGCTCTCAGCGGGGGACCATCCAAGAGACCCAGTACTTC,CASSSQRGTIQETQYF
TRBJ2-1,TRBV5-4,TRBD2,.,TGTGCCAGCCTCCGTATCCCGGGACTAGCGGGAGGGCGTCTATCGAATGAGCAGTTCTTC,CASLRIPGLAGGRLSNEQFF
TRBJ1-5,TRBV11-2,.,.,TGTGCCAGCAGCTTAGACAGGTACAATCAGCCCCAGCATTTT,CASSLDRYNQPQHF
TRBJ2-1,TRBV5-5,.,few,TGTGCCAGCAGCTTGTTGCAGGGTGGATACAATGAGCAGTTCTTC,CASSLLQGGYNEQFF
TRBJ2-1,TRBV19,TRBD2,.,TGTGCCAGTAGCGATAGCGGGAGGGCCTTCAATGAGCAGTTCTTC,CASSDSGRAFNEQFF
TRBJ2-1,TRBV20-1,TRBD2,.,TGCAGTGCTAGTACTAGCGGGGGGGCCTACAATGAGCAGTTCTTC,CSASTSGGAYNEQFF
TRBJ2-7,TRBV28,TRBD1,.,TGTGCCAGCAGCTCGACCGGGACAGGGACCTACGAGCAGTACTTC,CASSSTGTGTYEQYF
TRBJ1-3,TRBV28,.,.,TGTGCCAGCAGGGGGACGGCCCACTCTGGAAACACCATATATTTT,CASRGTAHSGNTIYF
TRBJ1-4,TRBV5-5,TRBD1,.,TGTGCCAGCAGCTTGGTGGGACAGCCAACTCCGGGAGAAAAACTGTTTTTT,CASSLVGQPTPGEKLFF
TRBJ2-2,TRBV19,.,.,TGTGCCAGCGGAGCCTTCACCGGGGAGCTGTTTTTT,CASGAFTGELFF
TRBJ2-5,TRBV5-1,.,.,TGCGCCAGCAGCTTTGCACAGGAGACCCAGTACTTC,CASSFAQETQYF
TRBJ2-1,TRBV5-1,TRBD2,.,TGCGCCAGCAGCTCCGGGACTAGCATTGAGCAGTTCTTC,CASSSGTSIEQFF
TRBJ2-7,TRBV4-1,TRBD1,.,TGCGCCAGCAGCAGAAATCGGGGACAGTCCTACGAGCAGTACTTC,CASSRNRGQSYEQYF
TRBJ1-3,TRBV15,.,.,TGTGCCACCAGCAGAGGACAGCCCTCTGGAAACACCATATATTTT,CATSRGQPSGNTIYF
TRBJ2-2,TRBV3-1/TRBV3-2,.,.,TGTGCCAGCAGCCATCCCATCGGGGAGCTGTTTTTT,CASSHPIGELFF
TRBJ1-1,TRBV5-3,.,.,TGTGCCAGAAGCTTATTCCGGGGACACACTGAAGCTTTCTTT,CARSLFRGHTEAFF
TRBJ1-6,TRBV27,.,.,TGTGCCAGCAGTTTGCGTGGTTTTGATTCACCCCTCCACTTT,CASSLRGFDSPLHF
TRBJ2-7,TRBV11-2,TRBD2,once,TGTGCCAGCAGCGGCGGACTAGCGGGATGGAACGAGCAGTACTTC,CASSGGLAGWNEQYF
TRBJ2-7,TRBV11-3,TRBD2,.,TGTGCCAGCAGCTCCCCGCGGGAGGCCGAGCAGTACTTC,CASSSPREAEQYF
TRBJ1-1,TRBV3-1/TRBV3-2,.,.,TGTGCCAGCAGCCAACCATTGGGGGTGGGGAACACTGAAGCTTTCTTT,CASSQPLGVGNTEAFF
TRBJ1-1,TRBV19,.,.,TGTGCCAGTAGTATAGGAGGGCGACCTCAGAACACTGAAGCTTTCTTT,CASSIGGRPQNTEAFF
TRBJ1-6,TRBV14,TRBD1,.,TGTGCCAGCAGCCAATCGACAGGGAGAAATTCACCCCTCCACTTT,CASSQSTGRNSPLHF